A single sample is the source of the 27 T cell receptor beta chains below, sequenced in a study of T cell repertoires in cytomegalovirus infection. TCRdb reprocessed the reads via MiXCR and lists one record per CDR3 protein. The profile shows around 440,000 distinct CDR3 sequences, around 11% of them singletons. Sequenced input: PBMCs. The receptors here all came from a human donor in good health (CMV status not recorded). Some clones in this sample may be carry-over from other donors' samples.

This clonotype was picked up many times. The rearrangement uses TRBV10-3 and TRBJ2-3; maybe TRBD2 (5 bases). Germline-derived CDR1 and CDR2 are ENHRY and SYGVKD. With 8 bases removed from V and 0 bases from J, the gap between germline ends came to 12 bases. The CDR3 totals 14 residues. The CDR3 DNA reads TGTGCCATCGACTCCGGGGAAAGCACAGATACGCAGTATTTT. Its translation: CAIDSGESTDTQYF.

The rearrangement joins TRBV30 to TRBJ2-3; TRBD2 agrees at 9 bases. This CDR3 region has 14 residues. V lost 3 bases to trimming and J lost 2 bases; unmatched junction nucleotides: 3. Germline values: CDR1 GTSNPN, CDR2 SVGIG (reference sequence). The CDR3 is CAWRLAGVTDTQYF. CDR3 coding DNA: TGTGCCTGGAGGTTAGCGGGGGTCACAGATACGCAGTATTTT.

This clonotype was observed at least ten times. This rearrangement joins TRBV7-3 to TRBJ1-5; no clear D. The germline V gene has CDR1 SGHTA and CDR2 FQGTGA. V lost 7 bases, J lost 6 bases, and 10 bases lay in between. The CDR3 covers 12 residues. CDR3 sequence reads: CASIGKGQPQHF. CDR3 sequence (DNA): TGTGCCAGCATAGGGAAGGGTCAGCCCCAGCATTTT.

This clonotype occurred many times. CDR3 coding DNA: TGTGCCAGCAGCTTAGTCGAGCGGGGGGTTCGGGAGACCCAGTACTTC. Translated: CASSLVERGVRETQYF. The chain is built from TRBV7-2 and TRBJ2-5; TRBD2 matches 9 bases. Germline V lookup: CDR1 SGHTA, CDR2 FQGNSA. The trim removed 1 base at V and 5 bases at J, leaving 8 bases unmatched. There are 16 residues in the CDR3. Full variable domain (remainder filled in from reference TRBV7-2 and TRBJ2-5): GAGVSQSPSNKVTEKGKDVELRCDPISGHTALYWYRQSLGQGLEFLIYFQGNSAPDKSGLPSDRFSAERTGGSVSTLTIQRTQQEDSAVYLCASSLVERGVRETQYFGPGTRLLVL.

At least ten counts were recorded for this clonotype. The chain uses TRBV7-9 and TRBJ2-7; maybe TRBD1 (5 bases). CDR1 is SEHNR and CDR2 is FQNEAQ in the germline V gene (reference sequence). The CDR3 is made up of 15 amino acids. The V end was cut by 5 bases, the J end by 5 bases, with 19 bases between. The DNA for the CDR3 is TGTGCCAGCAGCCTGAACCTCGCAGGGAACCACGAGCAGTACTTC. Amino acid sequence: CASSLNLAGNHEQYF.

Only a few counts were recorded for this clonotype. Here the CDR3 reads CASSSGTLGYEQYF. The CDR3 bases are TGCGCCAGCAGCTCCGGGACCCTTGGATACGAGCAGTACTTC. The chain couples TRBV5-1 to TRBJ2-7, with D perhaps being TRBD1 or TRBD2 (5 bases each). Germline V lookup: CDR1 SGHRS, CDR2 YFSETQ. The CDR3 spans 14 residues. The V and J ends lost 3 bases and 4 bases respectively, with 14 bases between them.

The V call is TRBV5-1, the J call TRBJ1-2, with 8 bases lining up with TRBD1. CDR3 length: 12 amino acids. Germline assignment: CDR1 SGHRS and CDR2 YFSETQ. V was clipped by 4 bases and J by 10 bases; unmatched bases: 6. For the CDR3, the DNA is TGCGCCAGCAGCGTGGACAGGGCCCCCTACACCTTC. As protein: CASSVDRAPYTF.

This clonotype appeared many times. The V call is TRBV7-8, the J call TRBJ2-1; 16 nucleotides line up with TRBD2. J gave up 7 bases and V 10 bases, and 16 bases lay outside the gene matches. This CDR3 region has 18 residues. Germline loops: CDR1 SGHVS, CDR2 FQNEAQ. This CDR3 reads CAISLRKGGLAGGNEQFF. As DNA, the CDR3 is TGTGCCATCAGTCTACGTAAGGGGGGACTAGCGGGAGGGAATGAGCAGTTCTTC.

There are many counts of this clonotype. The rearrangement links TRBV11-2 to TRBJ2-1; TRBD1 aligns across 7 bases. This CDR3 comprises 14 residues. Trimming cost V 0 bases and J 7 bases; bases outside gene matches: 3. CDR1 is SGHAT, CDR2 FQNNGV, per germline. The CDR3 loop reads CASSLDGTDNEQFF. In DNA form, the CDR3 reads TGTGCCAGCAGCTTAGACGGGACAGATAATGAGCAGTTCTTC.

This clonotype was seen many times. The rearrangement uses TRBV24-1 and TRBJ1-5; perhaps TRBD1 as D (5 bases). This CDR3 has 15 residues. Trimming took off 3 bases at V and 7 bases at J, with 15 bases between the two ends. Germline values: CDR1 KGHDR, CDR2 SFDVKD. Here the CDR3 DNA reads TGTGCCACCAGTGATGGGCAGGGTGTCGGGCAGCCCCAGCATTTT. Protein sequence: CATSDGQGVGQPQHF.

This clonotype came up many times. This chain joins TRBV20-1 and TRBJ2-2; the match to TRBD2 covers 13 bases. CDR1 DFQATT and CDR2 SNEGSKA come from the germline V gene (reference sequence). The J segment lost 4 bases and the V segment lost 0 bases, leaving 2 bases of the junction unmatched. The CDR3 extends over 16 amino acids. The CDR3 reads CSARDRLAGGTGELFF. The DNA of the CDR3 is TGCAGTGCTAGAGATCGACTAGCGGGAGGCACCGGGGAGCTGTTTTTT.

This clonotype was detected many times. CDR3 coding DNA: TGTGCCAGCTCCTCCCCGACAGTCCAAGAGACCCAGTACTTC. Translated: CASSSPTVQETQYF. The rearrangement joins TRBV12-3 or TRBV12-4 to TRBJ2-5, with D maybe TRBD1 (5 bases). The V end was cut by 8 bases, the J end by 1 base, with 14 bases between. This CDR3 contains 14 residues.

This clonotype showed up many times. V usage is TRBV2 and J usage is TRBJ1-5, with TRBD1 as a possible D gene (5 bases). The V end lost 2 bases, the J end lost 2 bases, and 7 bases lay between the germline ends. This CDR3 has 14 residues. Germline V gene data show CDR1 as SNHLY and CDR2 as FYNNEI. The CDR3 DNA sequence: TGTGCCAGCAGTGAACAGGGAGGCAATCAGCCCCAGCATTTT. Protein: CASSEQGGNQPQHF.

The rearrangement uses TRBV15 and TRBJ2-1, with TRBD2 matching over 11 bases. J gave up 5 bases and V 0 bases, and 6 bases lay outside the gene matches. In germline, CDR1 is LNHNV, CDR2 YYDKDF (reference sequence). CDR3 length equals 17 residues. CDR3 nucleotide sequence: TGTGCCACCAGCAGAGATCTCTCGGGACTAGCGGACAATGAGCAGTTCTTC. As protein: CATSRDLSGLADNEQFF.

This clonotype has a count of ten or more. The V call is TRBV5-6, the J call TRBJ2-5; no definite D call. Per germline, CDR1 SGHDT and CDR2 YYEEEE. The length of the CDR3 is 14 residues. V was cut by 1 base and J by 2 bases, with 9 bases left in between. CDR3 nucleotide sequence: TGTGCCAGCAGCTTGAAACTAACTCAAGAGACCCAGTACTTC. Protein: CASSLKLTQETQYF.

This rearrangement joins TRBV20-1 to TRBJ2-3; tentatively, D is TRBD2 (6 bases). The CDR3 is 13 residues long. Germline V CDR1 and CDR2: DFQATT, SNEGSKA (reference sequence). V shed 3 bases and J shed 3 bases, with 10 bases lying between them. The CDR3 is CSASLGTTDTQYF. The CDR3 coding sequence is TGCAGTGCTAGTTTGGGGACTACAGATACGCAGTATTTT.

The sample holds a few counts of this clonotype. The chain has TRBV3-1 and TRBJ1-6; D ambiguous. The germline V gene has CDR1 LGHDT and CDR2 YNNKEL (reference sequence). The V and J ends lost 0 bases and 12 bases respectively, with 9 bases between them. The CDR3 consists of 13 residues. The CDR3: CASSQDGRGPLHF. CDR3 nucleotides: TGTGCCAGCAGCCAAGACGGCAGAGGACCCCTCCACTTT.

This clonotype was recorded a few times. The chain combines TRBV7-9 with TRBJ2-7, with TRBD1 identical over 9 bases. The ends lost 5 bases at V and 0 bases at J; junction bases unmatched: 5. There are 15 residues in the CDR3. Germline CDR1 and CDR2: SEHNR and FQNEAQ (reference sequence). In nucleotides, the CDR3 is TGTGCCAGCAGCAAGGGACAGGGACTCTCCTACGAGCAGTACTTC. It specifies CASSKGQGLSYEQYF.

This clonotype was picked up many times. The chain links TRBV7-2 to TRBJ2-1; D ambiguous. Per the germline V gene, CDR1 is SGHTA and CDR2 is FQGNSA. The CDR3 runs 10 residues. Trimming pared 6 bases from V and 6 bases from J, leaving 3 bases between. The CDR3 DNA reads TGTGCCAGCAGTTTCAATGAGCAGTTCTTC. Protein: CASSFNEQFF.

This clonotype was counted at least ten times. V and J are TRBV19 and TRBJ2-1, with TRBD2 matching over 11 bases. This CDR3 is built from 15 residues. The J segment lost 6 bases and the V segment lost 0 bases, leaving 1 base of the junction unmatched. Germline-derived CDR1 and CDR2 are LNHDA and SQIVND (reference sequence). CDR3 loop: CASSIELAGGNEQFF. Here the CDR3 DNA reads TGTGCCAGTAGTATAGAGCTAGCGGGAGGCAATGAGCAGTTCTTC.

The table lists this clonotype with many counts. The J gene is TRBJ2-5, the V gene TRBV6-5, with a tentative D call TRBD2 (6 bases). V shed 6 bases and J shed 5 bases, with 10 bases lying between them. Germline lookup yields CDR1 MNHEY and CDR2 SVGAGI. The CDR3 length is 12 residues. This CDR3 reads CASSYSGETQYF. DNA of the CDR3: TGTGCCAGCAGCTATAGCGGTGAGACCCAGTACTTC.

Only a few counts were recorded for this clonotype. The chain couples TRBV6-2 or TRBV6-3 to TRBJ1-1, with no clear D. Trimming cost V 6 bases and J 0 bases, with 14 bases left between them. This CDR3 region has 15 residues. Germline lookup yields CDR1 MNHEY and CDR2 SVGEGT. CDR3 sequence (DNA): TGTGCCAGCAGCCTCCCGACGGTTTTGAACACTGAAGCTTTCTTT. Translated: CASSLPTVLNTEAFF.

This clonotype has at least ten counts. This chain connects TRBV11-2 to TRBJ1-1; no clear D. The ends were cut back, 4 bases at V and 12 bases at J, with 12 bases in the middle. The CDR3 sequence is 11 residues long. CDR1 and CDR2 from the germline V gene are SGHAT and FQNNGV. DNA for the CDR3: TGTGCCAGCAGCTACTTAGGCGAAACTTTCTTT. The encoded protein is CASSYLGETFF.

This clonotype was observed a few times. The chain has TRBV10-3 and TRBJ1-1, with D perhaps TRBD1 (5 bases). With 10 bases removed from V and 3 bases from J, the gap between germline ends came to 15 bases. CDR3 length: 13 amino acids. The germline CDR1 and CDR2 sequences are ENHRY and SYGVKD. CDR3 region: CATPDGRDTEAFF. CDR3 bases: TGTGCCACCCCCGACGGCAGGGACACTGAAGCTTTCTTT.

This clonotype was counted many times. The gene calls are TRBV7-3 and TRBJ2-1; tentative D call: TRBD2 (6 bases). The germline gives CDR1 SGHTA, CDR2 FQGTGA. The CDR3 has 13 residues. Trimming removed 5 bases from V and 8 bases from J, with 13 bases in between. The CDR3 here is CASSGTQDDEQFF. In nucleotides, the CDR3 is TGTGCCAGCAGCGGGACTCAGGACGATGAGCAGTTCTTC. The full variable domain, rest sourced from reference TRBV7-3 and TRBJ2-1, is GAGVSQTPSNKVTEKGKYVELRCDPISGHTALYWYRQSLGQGPEFLIYFQGTGAADDSGLPNDRFFAVRPEGSVSTLKIQRTERGDSAVYLCASSGTQDDEQFFGPGTRLTVL.

The J gene is TRBJ1-6, the V gene TRBV2; TRBD1 might be the D (5 bases). Trimming removed 10 bases at V and 10 bases at J, with 20 bases between. The CDR3 extends over 14 amino acids. CDR1 is SNHLY and CDR2 is FYNNEI in the germline V gene. The CDR3 region is CATGTGRVGSPLHF. For the CDR3, the DNA is TGTGCCACCGGGACGGGGCGTGTAGGCTCACCCCTCCACTTT.

In its sample, this clonotype was seen many times. The J gene is TRBJ2-5, the V gene TRBV28, with D maybe TRBD1 (7 bases). CDR1 and CDR2 (germline): MDHEN, SYDVKM. This CDR3 is built from 14 residues. V dropped 6 bases and J dropped 4 bases, with 15 bases sitting between them. CDR3 coding DNA: TGTGCCAGCAGCCCAGGGGGGCGTAGAGAGACCCAGTACTTC. Its translation: CASSPGGRRETQYF.